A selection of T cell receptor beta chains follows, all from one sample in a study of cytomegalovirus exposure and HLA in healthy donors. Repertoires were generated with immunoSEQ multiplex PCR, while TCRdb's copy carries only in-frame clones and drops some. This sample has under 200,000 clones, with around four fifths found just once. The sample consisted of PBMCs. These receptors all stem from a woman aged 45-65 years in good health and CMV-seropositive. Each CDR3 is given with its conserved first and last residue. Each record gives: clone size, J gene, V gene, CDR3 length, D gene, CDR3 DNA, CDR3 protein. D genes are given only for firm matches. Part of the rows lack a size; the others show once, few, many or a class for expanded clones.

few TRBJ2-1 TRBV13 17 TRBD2 TGTGCCAGCAGCTCCACCAGCAGAGCGGGAGGGCCTCGTGAGCAGTTCTTC CASSSTSRAGGPREQFF
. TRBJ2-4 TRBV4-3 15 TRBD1 TGCGCCAGCAGCCACACCTCAGGGGGCGGAGACATTCAGTACTTC CASSHTSGGGDIQYF
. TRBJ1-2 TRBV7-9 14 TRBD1 TGTGCCAGCAGCTTATCGGACAGGGCCTATGGCTACACCTTC CASSLSDRAYGYTF
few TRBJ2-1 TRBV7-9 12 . TGTGCCAGCAGTCATTTGAGCAATGAGCAGTTCTTC CASSHLSNEQFF
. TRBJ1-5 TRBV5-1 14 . TGCGCCAGCAGCCCCGACGGGGGTCATCAGCCCCAGCATTTT CASSPDGGHQPQHF
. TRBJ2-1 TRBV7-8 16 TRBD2 TGTGCCAGCAGCCCCCGGGGAGCGGGGGGCTACAATGAGCAGTTCTTC CASSPRGAGGYNEQFF
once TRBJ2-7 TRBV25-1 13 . TGTGCCAGCAGACCACAGGGTGGCTACGAGCAGTACTTC CASRPQGGYEQYF
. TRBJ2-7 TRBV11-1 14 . TGTGCCAGCAGCTTACGGCGCCTGACGGAGGAGCAGTACTTC CASSLRRLTEEQYF
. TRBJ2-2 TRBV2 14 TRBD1 TGTGCCAGCAACCTTCAGGGGGCCGTCGGGGAGCTGTTTTTT CASNLQGAVGELFF
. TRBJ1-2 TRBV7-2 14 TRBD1 TGTGCCAGCAGCCGACAGGGGAGTAACTATGGCTACACCTTC CASSRQGSNYGYTF
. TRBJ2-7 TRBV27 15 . TGTGCCAGCAGCTCCCTCGCGGGGATGGGGCTCGAGCAGTACTTC CASSSLAGMGLEQYF
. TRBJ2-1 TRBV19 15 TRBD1 TGTGCCAGTAGTCCGCGGACAGGGGCCCACAATGAGCAGTTCTTC CASSPRTGAHNEQFF
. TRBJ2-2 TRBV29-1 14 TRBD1 TGCAGCGTTGTAGGGCAGGGGGTCACCGGGGAGCTGTTTTTT CSVVGQGVTGELFF
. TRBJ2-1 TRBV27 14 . TGTGCCAGCAGTTCGGGAGTTTCGGGCAATGAGCAGTTCTTC CASSSGVSGNEQFF
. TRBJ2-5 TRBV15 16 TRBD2 TGTGCCACCAGCAGACGGCCGGGGGGGGCCGGAGAGACCCAGTACTTC CATSRRPGGAGETQYF
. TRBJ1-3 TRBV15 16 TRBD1 TGTGCCACCAGTGAGGGACAGTTAAACTCTGGAAACACCATATATTTT CATSEGQLNSGNTIYF
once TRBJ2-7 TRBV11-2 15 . TGTGCCAGCAGCAGAGCAGGGGTCGGCAAGGGCGAGCAGTACTTC CASSRAGVGKGEQYF
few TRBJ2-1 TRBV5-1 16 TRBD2 TGCGCCAGCAGCTTGACCAGCGGGAACTCCTACAATGAGCAGTTCTTC CASSLTSGNSYNEQFF
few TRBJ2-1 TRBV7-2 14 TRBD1 TGTGCCAGCAGCCCCCAGGGGGCCCACAATGAGCAGTTCTTC CASSPQGAHNEQFF
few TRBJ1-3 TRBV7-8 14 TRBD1 TGTGCCAGCAGCCGGGACAGGGCTGGAAACACCATATATTTT CASSRDRAGNTIYF
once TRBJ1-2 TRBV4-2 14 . TGTGCCAGCAGCCAGAGGATTTCGAACTATGGCTACACCTTC CASSQRISNYGYTF
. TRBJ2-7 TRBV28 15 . TGTGCCAGCAGTCCCGGAGGTCACCTATTCTACGAGCAGTACTTC CASSPGGHLFYEQYF
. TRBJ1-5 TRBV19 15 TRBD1 TGTGCCAGTAGCATCACAGGGGGCCAGGGTCAGCCCCAGCATTTT CASSITGGQGQPQHF
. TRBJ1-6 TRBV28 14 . TGTGCCAGCAGTTTAGGGCAGAATAATTCACCCCTCCACTTT CASSLGQNNSPLHF
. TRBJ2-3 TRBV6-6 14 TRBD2 TGTGCCAGCGGGATTAGCGGGGGGGCAGATACGCAGTATTTT CASGISGGADTQYF
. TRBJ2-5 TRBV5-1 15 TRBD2 TGCGCCAGCAGGGGTAGCGGGGCCCTCCAAGAGACCCAGTACTTC CASRGSGALQETQYF
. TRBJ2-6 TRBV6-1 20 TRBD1 TGTGCCAGCAGTGAAGCCCCCGGTCAGGGGGCGTTCTCTGGGGCCAACGTCCTGACTTTC CASSEAPGQGAFSGANVLTF